These T cell receptor beta chains were read from a single sample in a study of T cells after yellow fever vaccination. TCRdb processed the 5' RACE reads anew with MiXCR; each CDR3 protein has one entry. This sample has more than 300,000 distinct CDR3 sequences, with around 4.5% found just once. This sample comprised PBMCs, obtained 15 days after the yellow fever booster vaccination. Every receptor here comes from a man aged 18 to 35 who received the YFV17D yellow fever vaccine. Each CDR3 is given with its conserved first and last residue. The D gene is left open where the match is weak. Not every row has a clone size; where given, it reads once, few, many or a size class.

V	size	D	J	DNA	CDR3
TRBV18	.	.	TRBJ1-4	TGTGCCAGCTCGCGTGGGGGCACTAATGAAAAACTGTTTTTT	CASSRGGTNEKLFF
TRBV12-3/TRBV12-4	many	.	TRBJ1-5	TGTGCCAGCAGTTTACTCGGGACAACTCTGGAGCCCCAGCATTTT	CASSLLGTTLEPQHF
TRBV14	many	TRBD1	TRBJ2-3	TGTGCCAGCAGCGACCGACAGGGGACGGGCACAGATACGCAGTATTTT	CASSDRQGTGTDTQYF
TRBV5-1	many	TRBD1	TRBJ1-4	TGCGCCAGCAGCTTGCGGACAGGTCTAACTAATGAAAAACTGTTTTTT	CASSLRTGLTNEKLFF
TRBV5-5	few	.	TRBJ1-5	TGTGCCAGCAGCTTGTTAGGGTCATATCAGCCCCAGCATTTT	CASSLLGSYQPQHF
TRBV9	.	TRBD2	TRBJ2-3	TGTGCCAGCAGCGCGGGACTAGCGGACACAGATACGCAGTATTTT	CASSAGLADTDTQYF
TRBV20-1	.	.	TRBJ1-5	TGCAGTGCTTCTGACTCTCGGGGAGGGTATCAGCCCCAGCATTTT	CSASDSRGGYQPQHF
TRBV7-2	many	.	TRBJ1-1	TGTGCCAGCAGCCGCTCCCGGGGGGCTTCTTTGGCTGAAGCTTTCTTT	CASSRSRGASLAEAFF
TRBV18	.	.	TRBJ1-2	TGTGCCAGCTCACCAGATGAGGGCACCCGGTATCGCTACACCTTC	CASSPDEGTRYRYTF
TRBV12-3/TRBV12-4	few	TRBD2	TRBJ2-1	TGTGCCAGCAGTTTAGCCCTAGCGGGGGGACACAATGAGCAGTTCTTC	CASSLALAGGHNEQFF
TRBV29-1	few	.	TRBJ1-3	TGCAGCGCTCCTGGTCTGGCCCCCTCTGGAAACACCATATATTTT	CSAPGLAPSGNTIYF
TRBV5-1	many	.	TRBJ2-7	TGCGCCAGCAGTTCCAGGCACGAGCAGTACTTC	CASSSRHEQYF
TRBV19	.	TRBD1	TRBJ1-2	TGTGCCACCCAGGGGGGGCCTTTCTTTGGCTACACCTTC	CATQGGPFFGYTF
TRBV20-1	many	TRBD1	TRBJ2-2	TGCAGTGCTGAGGGGACAGGGGGCGCTGGAACCGGGGAGCTGTTTTTT	CSAEGTGGAGTGELFF
TRBV4-1	many	TRBD1	TRBJ1-1	TGCGCCAGCAGCCGAGACAGGGGGGGAACTGAAGCTTTCTTT	CASSRDRGGTEAFF
TRBV7-9	few	TRBD2	TRBJ2-5	TGTGCCAGCAGCTTAGGGGGGACTAGCGGCTTCCCAGAGACCCAGTACTTC	CASSLGGTSGFPETQYF
TRBV27	many	TRBD1	TRBJ2-4	TGTGCCAGCAGTTTATTGGGACAGTCCTACAAAAACATTCAGTACTTC	CASSLLGQSYKNIQYF
TRBV29-1	many	.	TRBJ1-1	TGCAGCGTTGTTCAGGGTTTTAGGAACACTGAAGCTTTCTTT	CSVVQGFRNTEAFF
TRBV7-6	many	.	TRBJ2-5	TGTGCCAGCAGCTTAAGGGATGTCGAGACCCAGTACTTC	CASSLRDVETQYF
TRBV12-3/TRBV12-4	many	TRBD1	TRBJ2-4	TGTGCCAGCAGTTTAAGGATGGGGGACAGCGCCGACTTC	CASSLRMGDSADF
TRBV7-2	many	.	TRBJ2-7	TGTGCCAGCAGCCCCCCGGATGTCGAGCAGTACTTC	CASSPPDVEQYF
TRBV7-2	few	TRBD1	TRBJ1-1	TGTGCCAGCAGCAACACCCGGACAGGGAGGACTGAAGCTTTCTTT	CASSNTRTGRTEAFF
TRBV7-8	few	.	TRBJ2-7	TGTGCCAGCAGCTTAGGCCTTGGGACTCTCTCCTACGAGCAGTACTTC	CASSLGLGTLSYEQYF
TRBV12-3/TRBV12-4	few	TRBD1	TRBJ1-4	TGTGCCAGCAGGACAGGGAAAGAAAAACTGTTTTTT	CASRTGKEKLFF
TRBV14	.	.	TRBJ2-3	TGTGCCAGCAGCCAAGTAAGCCACTCTAGCACAGATACGCAGTATTTT	CASSQVSHSSTDTQYF
TRBV4-1	few	.	TRBJ2-3	TGCGCCAGCAGCCACCCGCGCACAGATACGCAGTATTTT	CASSHPRTDTQYF
TRBV9	few	.	TRBJ2-4	TGTGCCAGCAGCGTAGAAGGACAGCCGGGGAACATTCAGTACTTC	CASSVEGQPGNIQYF
TRBV5-1	few	TRBD1	TRBJ2-7	TGCGCCAGCAGCTTGGGGACAGGGACCAACGAGCAGTACTTC	CASSLGTGTNEQYF
TRBV5-1	many	.	TRBJ2-1	TGCGCCAGCAGCAGACTACTGACCGGGTCCCAAAATGAGCAGTTCTTC	CASSRLLTGSQNEQFF
TRBV6-4	many	.	TRBJ1-1	TGTGCCAGCAGTGACTCCGGAAATTTAGCTGAAGCTTTCTTT	CASSDSGNLAEAFF
TRBV7-9	few	.	TRBJ2-4	TGTGCCAGCACGGGTACTGACATTCAGTACTTC	CASTGTDIQYF
TRBV12-3/TRBV12-4	many	TRBD2	TRBJ2-5	TGTGCCAGCGCGGGCGGGGGGGAGACCCAGTACTTC	CASAGGGETQYF
TRBV7-2	.	.	TRBJ2-1	TGTGCCAGCAGCTTAATGACCAGAGAGCAGTTCTTC	CASSLMTREQFF
TRBV4-3	many	.	TRBJ1-5	TGCGCCAGCAGCCAAGGCTTTAACAAAGATCAGCCCCAGCATTTT	CASSQGFNKDQPQHF
TRBV11-2	many	.	TRBJ1-2	TGTGCCAGCAGCCCTACGGCGGGTCAGGCAGAGAACTATGGCTACACCTTC	CASSPTAGQAENYGYTF
TRBV13	few	.	TRBJ1-2	TGTGCCAGCAGCCGAGAACGCTCCTTTGGCTACACCTTC	CASSRERSFGYTF
TRBV7-9	.	.	TRBJ2-7	TGTGCCAGCAGCCCCTCGGCATACGAGCAGTACTTC	CASSPSAYEQYF